The 28 T cell receptor beta chains in this list originate from one sample, sequenced in a study of blood T cell repertoires in COVID-19. Measured with immunoSEQ multiplex PCR; TCRdb has only the in-frame clones, and not every one. This table holds hundreds of thousands of clones, around nine tenths found once. The specimen was PBMCs or T cells enriched from blood (not recorded which). Every receptor here comes from a woman between 40 and 50 years old who had recovered from COVID-19.

V and J are TRBV7-2 and TRBJ2-3; TRBD2 agrees at 7 bases. The length of the CDR3 is 15 residues. Germline CDR1 is SGHTA and CDR2 is FQGNSA. With 5 bases clipped from V and 2 bases from J, the junction kept 7 bases outside the gene matches. The CDR3 DNA reads TGTGCCAGCAGCCTCCAAACTAGCGTCACAGATACGCAGTATTTT. It encodes CASSLQTSVTDTQYF.

This sequence joins TRBV5-1 and TRBJ1-4; unclear D gene. The germline V and J ends were trimmed by 3 bases and 1 base, with 7 bases remaining between them. The CDR3 has 14 residues. Looked up from germline, CDR1 is SGHRS and CDR2 is YFSETQ. As DNA, the CDR3 is TGCGCCAGCAGCTCGGAGGGAACTAATGAAAAACTGTTTTTT. Protein: CASSSEGTNEKLFF.

V is TRBV9 and J is TRBJ2-1; 7 positions match TRBD1. The CDR3 totals 18 residues. Germline V lookup: CDR1 SGDLS, CDR2 YYNGEE. V lost 0 bases and J lost 7; bases outside the gene matches: 16. The CDR3 DNA follows: TGTGCCAGCAGCGTAGCTACTTGGACAGGATTAGACTTAAATGAGCAGTTCTTC. As protein: CASSVATWTGLDLNEQFF. Looking up the rest from reference TRBV9 and TRBJ2-1 gives the full variable domain: DSGVTQTPKHLITATGQRVTLRCSPRSGDLSVYWYQQSLDQGLQFLIQYYNGEERAKGNILERFSAQQFPDLHSELNLSSLELGDSALYFCASSVATWTGLDLNEQFFGPGTRLTVL.

The V and J genes are TRBV3-1 (or the pseudogene TRBV3-2) and TRBJ2-7, with 8 bases fitting TRBD1. CDR3 size: 11 residues. Germline CDR1 LGHDT, CDR2 YNNKEL (reference sequence). V was pared by 8 bases and J by 8 bases, with 5 bases of the junction left unmatched. The CDR3 sequence: CASGTGHQQYF. The CDR3 coding sequence is TGTGCCAGCGGGACAGGCCATCAGCAGTACTTC.

V usage is TRBV3-1 (or the pseudogene TRBV3-2) and J usage is TRBJ1-6; 11 nucleotides match TRBD1. In germline, CDR1 is LGHDT, CDR2 YNNKEL (reference sequence). V shed 5 bases and J 10 bases; nucleotides not matched to a gene: 1. The CDR3 consists of 13 residues. The CDR3 bases are TGTGCCAGCAGCGGACAGGGGGCCTCACCCCTCCACTTT. Translating it yields CASSGQGASPLHF.

This clone appeared a single time. V usage is TRBV9 and J usage is TRBJ2-7; 10 bases are shared with TRBD2. The V and J ends lost 4 bases and 6 bases, in that order; junction bases with no gene match: 7. The CDR3 sequence is 14 residues long. Germline loops: CDR1 SGDLS, CDR2 YYNGEE. CDR3 region: CASSPSGRAGEQYF. The DNA of the CDR3 is TGTGCCAGCAGCCCCAGCGGGAGGGCTGGCGAGCAGTACTTC.

The V gene is TRBV21-1, the J gene TRBJ2-3; the table's TRBD2 call for D was not verified on the DNA. TRBV21-1 is a known pseudogene. The CDR3 is 17 residues long. Here the CDR3 reads CASSKKGVRDDTDTQYF. In DNA form, the CDR3 reads TGTGCCAGCAGCAAAAAGGGCGTGAGGGATGACACAGATACGCAGTATTTT.

This chain uses TRBV27 with TRBJ2-7, with 10 bases fitting TRBD1. Trimming cost V 6 bases and J 2 bases; bases outside gene matches: 13. The CDR3 spans 17 residues. Germline-derived CDR1 and CDR2 are MNHEY and SMNVEV (reference sequence). The CDR3 sequence is CASSPGTGVIGAYEQYF. The CDR3 region has the DNA TGTGCCAGCAGCCCCGGGACAGGGGTAATTGGGGCCTACGAGCAGTACTTC.

The chain links TRBV4-3 to TRBJ2-7; 10 bases are a match to TRBD1. CDR3 size: 15 residues. In germline, CDR1 is LGHNA, CDR2 YSLEER. The V gene end was trimmed by 1 base and the J gene end by 1 base; junction bases not matched to a gene: 1. CDR3 protein: CASSQGTGGSYEQYF. CDR3 coding DNA: TGCGCCAGCAGCCAAGGGACAGGGGGTTCCTACGAGCAGTACTTC.

With respect to this clone: Different DNA sequences within this sample yield the same CDR3. This chain uses TRBV19 with TRBJ2-1; no definite D call. The CDR3 runs to 12 residues. Germline lookup yields CDR1 LNHDA and CDR2 SQIVND (reference sequence). V lost 3 bases to trimming and J lost 6 bases, with 6 bases between them. In DNA form, the CDR3 reads TGTGCCAGTAGTATTCGTTCCAATGAGCAGTTCTTC. It yields the protein CASSIRSNEQFF.

J is TRBJ2-4 and V is TRBV5-6; 9 bases match TRBD2. The trim removed 0 bases at V and 7 bases at J, leaving 5 bases unmatched. Germline loops: CDR1 SGHDT, CDR2 YYEEEE. This CDR3 region has 15 residues. CDR3 in DNA: TGTGCCAGCAGCTTGGTGGCGGGAGGGTCGAACATTCAGTACTTC. The encoded protein is CASSLVAGGSNIQYF.

V usage is TRBV2 and J usage is TRBJ1-4; D remains unclear. CDR1 is SNHLY and CDR2 is FYNNEI in the germline V gene. Trimming stripped 6 bases from V and 5 bases from J, with 16 bases between. The CDR3 has 15 amino acids. CDR3 region: CASRPESGRNEKLFF. The CDR3 nucleotides read TGTGCCAGCAGACCCGAGTCCGGGAGAAATGAAAAACTGTTTTTT.

The rearrangement links TRBV4-2 to TRBJ2-7; perhaps TRBD2 as D (6 bases). V lost 2 bases to trimming and J lost 0 bases, with 14 bases between them. CDR3 length equals 16 residues. Germline V lookup: CDR1 LGHNA, CDR2 YNFKEQ. The CDR3 is CASSQLAGPGSYEQYF. CDR3 DNA: TGTGCCAGCAGCCAACTCGCGGGGCCAGGCTCCTACGAGCAGTACTTC.

The rearrangement uses TRBV24-1 and TRBJ2-1, with 11 bases identical to TRBD2. Losses at the gene ends were 4 bases for V and 6 bases for J; bases not matched to a gene: 7. Germline-derived CDR1 and CDR2 are KGHDR and SFDVKD. The CDR3 contains 16 residues. The CDR3 sequence: CATSDTGTSGPNEQFF. The CDR3 DNA follows: TGTGCCACCAGTGACACCGGGACTAGCGGCCCCAATGAGCAGTTCTTC.

This chain connects TRBV23-1 to TRBJ1-5, with 7 nucleotides matching TRBD1. TRBV23-1 is an open reading frame whose function is uncertain. Unmatched junction bases numbered 7, after V lost 0 bases and J lost 2 bases. The CDR3 has 17 residues. CDR3 nucleotide sequence: TGCGCCAGCAGTCAATCCCAGGGGGGTCCCGGCAATCAGCCCCAGCATTTT. Translation gives CASSQSQGGPGNQPQHF.

V and J are TRBV5-4 and TRBJ2-1; 8 bases map to TRBD2. Germline-derived CDR1 and CDR2 are SGHNT and YYREEE (reference sequence). This CDR3 region has 16 residues. V was clipped by 4 bases and J by 4 bases; unmatched bases: 10. The CDR3 protein is CASSLEPGLGYNEQFF. The CDR3 nucleotides read TGTGCCAGCAGCCTTGAGCCGGGACTAGGGTACAATGAGCAGTTCTTC.

The V and J genes are TRBV19 and TRBJ1-3; tentative D call: TRBD1 (5 bases). CDR1 and CDR2 (germline): LNHDA, SQIVND (reference sequence). The CDR3 is 15 amino acids. Between the trimmed V and J ends, which lost 3 bases and 0 bases, there was a span of 9 bases. The CDR3 DNA is TGTGCCAGTAGTATGGGACTCACCTCTGGAAACACCATATATTTT. Protein product: CASSMGLTSGNTIYF.

There are a few counts of this clone. DNA of the CDR3: TGTGCCAGCAGCTTCCTAGCGGGAGCGGACACCGGGGAGCTGTTTTTT. This gives the protein CASSFLAGADTGELFF. The gene calls are TRBV11-3 and TRBJ2-2; the match to TRBD2 covers 10 bases. The germline V gene encodes CDR1 SGHNT and CDR2 YENEEA. The CDR3 extends over 16 amino acids. V lost 3 bases and J lost 3; bases outside the gene matches: 4.

The rearrangement links TRBV3-1 (or the pseudogene TRBV3-2) to TRBJ1-2; 8 bases map to TRBD1. The V gene end was trimmed by 4 bases and the J gene end by 8 bases; junction bases not matched to a gene: 6. The CDR3 length is 13 residues. The germline CDR1 and CDR2 sequences are LGHDT and YNNKEL (reference sequence). The CDR3 DNA reads as TGTGCCAGCAGCCTAGGACAGGGAAGCGGCTACACCTTC. Amino acid sequence: CASSLGQGSGYTF.

The chain carries TRBV7-9 and TRBJ1-1; D remains unclear. V gave up 2 bases and J gave up 3 bases, with 7 bases separating them. Per germline, CDR1 SEHNR and CDR2 FQNEAQ (reference sequence). The CDR3 loop spans 13 amino acids. The CDR3 DNA reads TGTGCCAGCAGCTTATCACCAGACACTGAAGCTTTCTTT. Residues: CASSLSPDTEAFF.

The chain employs TRBV29-1 and TRBJ1-2; D may be TRBD1 (6 bases). Trimming pared 4 bases from V and 7 bases from J, leaving 10 bases between. Germline CDR1 reads SQVTM; CDR2 reads ANQGSEA. This CDR3 is built from 11 residues. The chain's CDR3 is CSVVTGFGYTF. CDR3 sequence (DNA): TGCAGCGTTGTTACAGGGTTTGGCTACACCTTC.

The J gene is TRBJ1-3, the V gene TRBV2, with no clear D. This CDR3 is 14 amino acids long. Trimming shortened V by 7 bases and J by 0 bases, and 10 bases separated the two germline ends. Germline V lookup: CDR1 SNHLY, CDR2 FYNNEI. Here the CDR3 reads CASTTLDSGNTIYF. In DNA form, the CDR3 reads TGTGCCAGCACGACCCTAGACTCTGGAAACACCATATATTTT. Full variable domain (remainder filled in from reference TRBV2 and TRBJ1-3): EPEVTQTPSHQVTQMGQEVILRCVPISNHLYFYWYRQILGQKVEFLVSFYNNEISEKSEIFDDQFSVERPDGSNFTLKIRSTKLEDSAMYFCASTTLDSGNTIYFGEGSWLTVV.

The V call is TRBV6-5, the J call TRBJ2-5, with 9 bases that match TRBD2. V gave up 6 bases and J gave up 2 bases; unmatched junction bases: 4. The CDR3 runs 14 residues. Per germline, CDR1 MNHEY and CDR2 SVGAGI. Written as DNA, the CDR3 is TGTGCCAGCAGACCGAGCGGGGGGCAAGAGACCCAGTACTTC. Its protein product is CASRPSGGQETQYF.

V gene TRBV28 combines with J gene TRBJ1-6, with no clear D. The V gene's germline CDR1 is MDHEN and CDR2 SYDVKM. The V end lost 1 base, the J end lost 13 bases, and 11 bases lay between the germline ends. This CDR3 region has 13 residues. The CDR3 DNA sequence: TGTGCCAGCAGTTTATCGGAGGGCAAGCCCCTCCACTTT. Its protein is CASSLSEGKPLHF. The complete variable domain, with remaining parts taken from reference TRBV28 and TRBJ1-6, reads DVKVTQSSRYLVKRTGEKVFLECVQDMDHENMFWYRQDPGLGLRLIYFSYDVKMKEKGDIPEGYSVSREKKERFSLILESASTNQTSMYLCASSLSEGKPLHFGNGTRLTVT.

The gene calls are TRBV12-5 and TRBJ2-2; D may be TRBD2 (6 bases). The CDR3 is 14 amino acids. In germline, CDR1 is LGHNT, CDR2 FRNRAP. The V and J ends lost 8 bases and 5 bases respectively, with 15 bases between them. DNA of the CDR3: TGTGCTAGTAAGACGGGAGATTGGACCGGGGAGCTGTTTTTT. It codes for CASKTGDWTGELFF.

V is TRBV9 and J is TRBJ2-5, with a weak D call TRBD1 (6 bases). Germline CDR1 SGDLS, CDR2 YYNGEE. The CDR3 extends over 15 amino acids. V shed 2 bases and J shed 0 bases, with 11 bases lying between them. CDR3 DNA sequence: TGTGCCAGCAGCGTCGATGGGACAAACCAAGAGACCCAGTACTTC. Translated: CASSVDGTNQETQYF.

V is TRBV4-1 and J is TRBJ2-3, with a possible D match to TRBD2 (5 bases). CDR1 and CDR2 from the germline V gene are MGHRA and YSYEKL. V was clipped by 1 base and J by 4 bases, with 12 bases between them. The CDR3 sequence is 15 residues long. CDR3 bases: TGCGCCAGCAGCCAAGTTCCGGGGAGCCCAGATACGCAGTATTTT. Protein sequence: CASSQVPGSPDTQYF.

This clone occurred a few times. V gene TRBV4-3 combines with J gene TRBJ1-4; D gene unclear. This CDR3 region has 16 residues. V lost 0 bases and J 0 bases, leaving 8 bases between the germline ends. Looked up from germline, CDR1 is LGHNA and CDR2 is YSLEER. In nucleotides, the CDR3 is TGCGCCAGCAGCCAAGAGTTTCTTGCAACTAATGAAAAACTGTTTTTT. Amino acids: CASSQEFLATNEKLFF.